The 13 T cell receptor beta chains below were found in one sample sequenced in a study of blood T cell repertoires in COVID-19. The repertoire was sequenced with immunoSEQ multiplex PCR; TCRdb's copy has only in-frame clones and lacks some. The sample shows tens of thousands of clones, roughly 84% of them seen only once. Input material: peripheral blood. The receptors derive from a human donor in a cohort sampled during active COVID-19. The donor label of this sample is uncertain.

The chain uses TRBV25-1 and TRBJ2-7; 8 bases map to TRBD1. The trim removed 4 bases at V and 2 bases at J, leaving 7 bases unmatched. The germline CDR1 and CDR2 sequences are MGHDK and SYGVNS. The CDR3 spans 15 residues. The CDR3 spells CASSALRGPTYEQYF. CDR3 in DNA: TGTGCCAGCAGTGCTCTCAGGGGGCCCACCTACGAGCAGTACTTC.

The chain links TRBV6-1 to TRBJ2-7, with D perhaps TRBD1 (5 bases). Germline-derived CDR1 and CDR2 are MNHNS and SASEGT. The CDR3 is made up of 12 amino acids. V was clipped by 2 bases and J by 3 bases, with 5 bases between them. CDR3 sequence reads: CASSETGYEQYF. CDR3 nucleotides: TGTGCCAGCAGTGAAACAGGCTACGAGCAGTACTTC.

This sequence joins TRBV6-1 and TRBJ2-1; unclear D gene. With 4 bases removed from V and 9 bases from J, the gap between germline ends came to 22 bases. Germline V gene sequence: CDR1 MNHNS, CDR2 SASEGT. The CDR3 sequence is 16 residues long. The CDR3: CASSVRLARPPSEQFF. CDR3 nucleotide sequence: TGTGCCAGCAGTGTCAGATTGGCCAGGCCTCCCTCTGAGCAGTTCTTC.

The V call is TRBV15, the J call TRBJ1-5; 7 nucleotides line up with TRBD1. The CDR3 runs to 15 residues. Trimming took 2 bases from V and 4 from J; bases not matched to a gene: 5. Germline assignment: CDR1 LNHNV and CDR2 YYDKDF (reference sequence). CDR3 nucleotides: TGTGCCACCAGCAGATGGACAGGTAGTAATCAGCCCCAGCATTTT. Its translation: CATSRWTGSNQPQHF.

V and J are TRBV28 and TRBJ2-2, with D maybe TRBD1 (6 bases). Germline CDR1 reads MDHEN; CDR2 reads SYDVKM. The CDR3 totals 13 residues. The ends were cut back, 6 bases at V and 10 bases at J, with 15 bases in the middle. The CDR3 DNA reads TGTGCCAGCAGCACCGCCCCGGGACAGGAGCTGTTTTTT. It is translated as CASSTAPGQELFF.

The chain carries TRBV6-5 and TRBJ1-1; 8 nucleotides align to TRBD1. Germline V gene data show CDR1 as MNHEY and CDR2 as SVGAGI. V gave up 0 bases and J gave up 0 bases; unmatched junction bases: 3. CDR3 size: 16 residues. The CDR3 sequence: CASSYSWTGMNTEAFF. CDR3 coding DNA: TGTGCCAGCAGTTACTCTTGGACAGGGATGAACACTGAAGCTTTCTTT.

The CDR3 protein is CASSLRCTEAFF. CDR3 nucleotide sequence: TGTGCCAGCAGCTTACGGTGCACTGAAGCTTTCTTT. This sequence joins TRBV7-4 and TRBJ1-1, with unresolved D. V gave up 2 bases and J gave up 4 bases, with 5 bases separating them. CDR3 size: 12 residues. In germline, CDR1 is SGHVT, CDR2 SQSDAQ.

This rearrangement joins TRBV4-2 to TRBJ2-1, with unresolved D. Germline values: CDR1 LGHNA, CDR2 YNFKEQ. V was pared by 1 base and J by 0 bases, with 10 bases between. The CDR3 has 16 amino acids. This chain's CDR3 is CASSQGTVSSYNEQFF. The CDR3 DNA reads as TGTGCCAGCAGCCAAGGAACAGTGAGCTCCTACAATGAGCAGTTCTTC.

The CDR3 loop reads CASSEAGGSYEQYF. CDR3 DNA sequence: TGTGCCAGCAGTGAAGCTGGCGGATCCTACGAGCAGTACTTC. The chain joins TRBV2 to TRBJ2-7, with no clear D. Trimming stripped 0 bases from V and 1 base from J, with 7 bases between. This CDR3 spans 14 amino acids. Germline V lookup: CDR1 SNHLY, CDR2 FYNNEI.

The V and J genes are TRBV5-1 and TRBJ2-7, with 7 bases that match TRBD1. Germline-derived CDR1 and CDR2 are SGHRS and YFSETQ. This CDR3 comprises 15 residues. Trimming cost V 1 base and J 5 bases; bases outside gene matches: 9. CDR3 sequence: CASSLSNRGVDEQYF. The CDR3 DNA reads TGCGCCAGCAGCTTGTCTAACAGGGGAGTCGACGAGCAGTACTTC.

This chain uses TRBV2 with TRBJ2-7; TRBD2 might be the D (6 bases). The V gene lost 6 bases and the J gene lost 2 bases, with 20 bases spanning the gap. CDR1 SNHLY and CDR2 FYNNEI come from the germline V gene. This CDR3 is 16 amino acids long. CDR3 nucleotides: TGTGCCAGCAGGACCCCCCCGGCGGGGCCTACCTACGAGCAGTACTTC. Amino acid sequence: CASRTPPAGPTYEQYF.

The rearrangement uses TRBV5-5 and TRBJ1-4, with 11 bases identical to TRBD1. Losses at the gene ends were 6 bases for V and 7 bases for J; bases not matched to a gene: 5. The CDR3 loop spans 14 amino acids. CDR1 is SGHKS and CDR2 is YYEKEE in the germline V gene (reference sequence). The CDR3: CASNSGTGGEKLFF. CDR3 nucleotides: TGTGCCAGCAACTCCGGGACAGGGGGTGAAAAACTGTTTTTT. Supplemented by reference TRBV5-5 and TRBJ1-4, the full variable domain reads DAGVTQSPTHLIKTRGQQVTLRCSPISGHKSVSWYQQVLGQGPQFIFQYYEKEERGRGNFPDRFSARQFPNYSSELNVNALLLGDSALYLCASNSGTGGEKLFFGSGTQLSVL.

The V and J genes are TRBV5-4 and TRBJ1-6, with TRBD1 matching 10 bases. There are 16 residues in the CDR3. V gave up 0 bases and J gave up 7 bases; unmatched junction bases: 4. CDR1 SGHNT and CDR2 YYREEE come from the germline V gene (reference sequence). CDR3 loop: CASSLAPGQGNSPLHF. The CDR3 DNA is TGTGCCAGCAGCTTGGCACCGGGACAGGGGAATTCACCCCTCCACTTT.